This record covers a single TCR beta chain. The CDR3 length is 16 residues. Deletions cut 1 base from V and 7 bases from J, with 17 bases between. Looked up from germline, CDR1 is MNHNS and CDR2 is SASEGT. The data originate from a study of blood T cell repertoires in COVID-19. Study in general: Sites in the United States, Italy and Spain provided acute and convalescent COVID-19 samples. The cDNA or gDNA used as material had been derived from T cells, B-cell-depleted T cells, or PBMCs.

Original processing notes: Amplified reference gene primers provided the basis for estimating nucleated cell counts. TCRdb's table, derived via immunoSEQ multiplex PCR, lists solely in-frame clones and lacks some. That table is the source of V, J and clone size, and D and trimming were worked out from the DNA. This table holds more than 140,000 clones, roughly 84% found once. The chain joins TRBV6-1 to TRBJ1-5, with D uncertain. This TCR came from a woman aged 60-75 years with acute or convalescent COVID-19. The sequenced material came from peripheral blood. CDR3 in amino acids: CASSEGEVSRFQPQHF. The CDR3 DNA sequence: TGTGCCAGCAGTGAAGGAGAGGTTTCCAGATTCCAGCCCCAGCATTTT.